Given below is one T cell receptor (beta chain) in context. As yet, its antigen is unknown. V trimming: 10 bases; J trimming: 1 base; junction bases outside the gene matches: 5. Germline CDR1 reads ENHRY; CDR2 reads SYGVKD. The CDR3 contains 13 residues. The data stem from a study of T cells in Graves' hyperthyroidism and ophthalmopathy. Broader study findings: Patients with ophthalmopathy were separated from those with stable hyperthyroidism by a 13 V-J model.

Disease duration under 2 months; hyperthyroidism patients were aged 18 to 65. Amplified TCR beta CDR3 regions came from RNA transcripts. The TCR CDR3 was amplified in a first-round RT-PCR using the HTBI primer set. Using its own MiXCR run on the multiplex PCR reads, TCRdb lists one record per CDR3 protein. The sample carries tens of thousands of distinct CDR3 sequences, roughly 51% recorded once. Sequencing used peripheral blood or thyroid tissue (not recorded which). This receptor was obtained from a young man with Graves' hyperthyroidism. The V and J genes are TRBV10-3 and TRBJ2-7, with 9 positions matching TRBD2. The CDR3 DNA reads as TGTGCCAACGCGGGGGGGCGGTCCTACGAGCAGTACTTC. Translated, it gives CANAGGRSYEQYF.